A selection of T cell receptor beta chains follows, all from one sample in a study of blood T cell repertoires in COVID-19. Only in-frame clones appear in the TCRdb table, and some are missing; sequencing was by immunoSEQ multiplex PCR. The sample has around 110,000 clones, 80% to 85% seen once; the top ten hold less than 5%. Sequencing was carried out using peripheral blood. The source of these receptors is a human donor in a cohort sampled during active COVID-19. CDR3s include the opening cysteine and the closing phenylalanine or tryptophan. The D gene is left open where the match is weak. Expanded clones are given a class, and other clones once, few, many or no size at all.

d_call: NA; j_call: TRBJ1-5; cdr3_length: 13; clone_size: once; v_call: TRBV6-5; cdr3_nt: TGTGCCAGCAGTTACTCTCGCGATCAGCCCCAGCATTTT; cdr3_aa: CASSYSRDQPQHF
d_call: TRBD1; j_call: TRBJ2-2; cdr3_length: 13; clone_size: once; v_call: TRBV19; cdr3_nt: TGTGCCGGACGACAGGGGTCGTCCGGGGAGCTGTTTTTT; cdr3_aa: CAGRQGSSGELFF
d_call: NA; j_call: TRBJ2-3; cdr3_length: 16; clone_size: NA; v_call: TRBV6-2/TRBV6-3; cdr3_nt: TGTGCCAGCAGTTACTCGACTCGCGGAGGCACAGATACGCAGTATTTT; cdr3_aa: CASSYSTRGGTDTQYF
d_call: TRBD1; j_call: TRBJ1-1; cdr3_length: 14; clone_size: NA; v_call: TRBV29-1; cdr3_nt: TGCAGCGCCTGGGACAGGAAATTGGGCACTGAAGCTTTCTTT; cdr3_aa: CSAWDRKLGTEAFF
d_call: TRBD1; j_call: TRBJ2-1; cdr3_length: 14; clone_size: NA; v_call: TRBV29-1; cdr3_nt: TGCAGCGTTGAATTGGGACAGGGGTACAATGAGCAGTTCTTC; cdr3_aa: CSVELGQGYNEQFF
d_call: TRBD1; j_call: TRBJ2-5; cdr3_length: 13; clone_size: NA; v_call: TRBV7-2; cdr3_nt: TGTGCCAGCAGCCGGGACAGGGCGGAGACCCAGTACTTC; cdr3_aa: CASSRDRAETQYF
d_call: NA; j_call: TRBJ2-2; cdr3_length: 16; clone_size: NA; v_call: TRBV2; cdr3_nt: TGTGCCAGCAGTGAAAGTTTAGGGGGAAACACCGGGGAGCTGTTTTTT; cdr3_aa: CASSESLGGNTGELFF
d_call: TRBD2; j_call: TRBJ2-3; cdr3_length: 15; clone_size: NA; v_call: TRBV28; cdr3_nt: TGTGCCAGCATGGCCGGGGGAGGGCCTACAGATACGCAGTATTTT; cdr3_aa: CASMAGGGPTDTQYF
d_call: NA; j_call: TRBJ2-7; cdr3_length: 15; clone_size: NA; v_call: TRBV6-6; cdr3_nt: TGTGCCAGCAGAGGGGGGGGTTACAAAGTCTACGAGCAGTACTTC; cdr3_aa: CASRGGGYKVYEQYF
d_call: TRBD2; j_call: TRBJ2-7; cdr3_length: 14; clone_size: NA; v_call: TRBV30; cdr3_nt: TGTGCCTGGAGTGTGGGCCTAGCGGCCTACGAGCAGTACTTC; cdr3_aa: CAWSVGLAAYEQYF
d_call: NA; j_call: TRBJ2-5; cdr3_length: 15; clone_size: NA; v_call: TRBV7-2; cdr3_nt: TGTGCCAGCAGCTTAGCGAGGCTAGCGCTGACGACCCAGTACTTC; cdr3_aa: CASSLARLALTTQYF
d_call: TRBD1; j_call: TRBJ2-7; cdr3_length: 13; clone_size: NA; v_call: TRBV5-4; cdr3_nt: TGTGCCAGCGCGGACAGGGGAGAATACGAGCAGTACTTC; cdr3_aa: CASADRGEYEQYF
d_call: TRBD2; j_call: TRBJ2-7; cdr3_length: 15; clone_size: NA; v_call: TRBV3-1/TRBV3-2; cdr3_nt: TGTGCCAGCAGCCAAGTTGGCGGGAGCTCCTACGAGCAGTACTTC; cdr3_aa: CASSQVGGSSYEQYF
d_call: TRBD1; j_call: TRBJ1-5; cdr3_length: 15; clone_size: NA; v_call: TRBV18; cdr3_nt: TGTGCCAGCTCACCCGGACAGGGGAACAATCAGCCCCAGCATTTT; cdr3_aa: CASSPGQGNNQPQHF
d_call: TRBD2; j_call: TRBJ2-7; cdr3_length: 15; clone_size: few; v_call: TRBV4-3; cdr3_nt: TGCGCCAGCAGCCAAGAAATTAGCGGGAGAGTCGAGCAGTACTTC; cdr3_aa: CASSQEISGRVEQYF
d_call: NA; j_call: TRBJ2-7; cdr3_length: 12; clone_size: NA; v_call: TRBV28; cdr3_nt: TGTGCCAGCAGCGTGCGGGGTCACGAGCAGTACTTC; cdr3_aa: CASSVRGHEQYF
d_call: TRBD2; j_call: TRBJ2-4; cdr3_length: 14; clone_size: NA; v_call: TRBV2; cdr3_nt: TGTGCCAGCACGGGGACTAGCGATGGAAACATTCAGTACTTC; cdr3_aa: CASTGTSDGNIQYF
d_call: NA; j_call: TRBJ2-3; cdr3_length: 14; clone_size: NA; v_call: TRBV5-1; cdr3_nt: TGCGCCAGCAGCGGGCGGACTTCTGAAGATACGCAGTATTTT; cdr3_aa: CASSGRTSEDTQYF
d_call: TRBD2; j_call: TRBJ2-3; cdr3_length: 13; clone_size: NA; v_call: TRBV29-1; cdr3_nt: TGCAGCGTTGATAGCGGGGGCACAGATACGCAGTATTTT; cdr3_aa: CSVDSGGTDTQYF
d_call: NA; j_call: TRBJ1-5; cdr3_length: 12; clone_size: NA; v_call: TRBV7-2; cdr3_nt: TGTGCCAGCAGCTACTATGATCAGCCCCAGCATTTT; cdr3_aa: CASSYYDQPQHF
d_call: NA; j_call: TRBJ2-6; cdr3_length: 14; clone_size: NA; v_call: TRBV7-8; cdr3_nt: TGTGCCAGCAGCTTAGCGACTCGGGCCAACGTCCTGACTTTC; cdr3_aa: CASSLATRANVLTF
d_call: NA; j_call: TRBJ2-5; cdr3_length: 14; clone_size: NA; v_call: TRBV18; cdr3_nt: TGTGCCAGCTCACCACCATTATCAGGGGAGACCCAGTACTTC; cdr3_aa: CASSPPLSGETQYF
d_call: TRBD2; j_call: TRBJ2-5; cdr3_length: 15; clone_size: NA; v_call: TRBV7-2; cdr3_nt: TGTGCCAGCAGCTTAGTACTAGCGGTACAGGAGACCCAGTACTTC; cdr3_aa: CASSLVLAVQETQYF
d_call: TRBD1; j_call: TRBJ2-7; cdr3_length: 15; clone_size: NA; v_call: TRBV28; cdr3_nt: TGTGCCAGCAGTTTACCCCAGGGGGCGGCCTACGAGCAGTACTTC; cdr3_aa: CASSLPQGAAYEQYF
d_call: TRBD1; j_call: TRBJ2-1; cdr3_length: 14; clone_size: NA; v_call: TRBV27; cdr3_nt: TGTGCCAGCAGTCTCCGGACAGGGGGACATGAGCAGTTCTTC; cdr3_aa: CASSLRTGGHEQFF
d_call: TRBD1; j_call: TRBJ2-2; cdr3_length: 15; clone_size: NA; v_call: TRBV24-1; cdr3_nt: TGTGCCACCCACTCCGGACAGGGTAACACCGGGGAGCTGTTTTTT; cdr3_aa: CATHSGQGNTGELFF
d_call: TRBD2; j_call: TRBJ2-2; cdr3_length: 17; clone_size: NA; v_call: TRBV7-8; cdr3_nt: TGTGCCAGCAGCTTTCCGGGACTAGCGGCATCCACCGGGGAGCTGTTTTTT; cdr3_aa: CASSFPGLAASTGELFF
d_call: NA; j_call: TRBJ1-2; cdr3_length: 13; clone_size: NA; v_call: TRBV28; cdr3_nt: TGTGCCAGCAGAAACGGAGCCGTCGGCGGCTACACCTTC; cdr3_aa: CASRNGAVGGYTF
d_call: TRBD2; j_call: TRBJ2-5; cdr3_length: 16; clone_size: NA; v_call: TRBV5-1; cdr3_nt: TGCGCCAGCAGCCTACTAGCGGGAGTGGCGGAAGAGACCCAGTACTTC; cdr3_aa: CASSLLAGVAEETQYF
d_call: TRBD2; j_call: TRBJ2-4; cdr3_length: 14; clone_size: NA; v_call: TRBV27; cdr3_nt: TGTGCCAGCAGTGGGACGCCCGCGGGGGACATTCAGTACTTC; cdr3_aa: CASSGTPAGDIQYF
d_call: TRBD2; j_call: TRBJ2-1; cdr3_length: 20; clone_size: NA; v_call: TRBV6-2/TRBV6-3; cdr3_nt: TGTGCCAGCAGTTCCCAGGGGGCCGGGACTAGCGGGAACTCCTACAATGAGCAGTTCTTC; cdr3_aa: CASSSQGAGTSGNSYNEQFF
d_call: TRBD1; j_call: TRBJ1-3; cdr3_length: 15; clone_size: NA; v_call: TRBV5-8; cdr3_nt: TGTGCCAGCAGCACCGGACAGGGGAAAGGAAACACCATATATTTT; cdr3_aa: CASSTGQGKGNTIYF
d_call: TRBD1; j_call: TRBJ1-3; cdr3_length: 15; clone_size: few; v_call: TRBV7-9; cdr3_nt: TGTGCCAGCAGCCCACCGGGGACAGGGGGAAACACCATATATTTT; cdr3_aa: CASSPPGTGGNTIYF
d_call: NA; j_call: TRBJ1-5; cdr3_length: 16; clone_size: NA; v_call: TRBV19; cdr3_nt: TGTGCCAGTAGTATAGGTGGGAGCTGGGGCAATCAGCCCCAGCATTTT; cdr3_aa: CASSIGGSWGNQPQHF
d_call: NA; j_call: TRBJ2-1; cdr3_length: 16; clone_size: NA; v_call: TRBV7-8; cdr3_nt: TGTGCCAGCAGCTTAGCGAGGCTAGCACCCTACAATGAGCAGTTCTTC; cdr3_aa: CASSLARLAPYNEQFF
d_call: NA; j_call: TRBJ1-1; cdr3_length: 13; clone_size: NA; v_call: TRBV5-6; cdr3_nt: TGTGCCAGCAGCTTGGCCTACGGGGCTGAAGCTTTCTTT; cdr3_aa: CASSLAYGAEAFF
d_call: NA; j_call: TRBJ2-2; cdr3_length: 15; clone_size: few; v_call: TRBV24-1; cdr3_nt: TGTGCCACCAGTGGGCAGGGGCTGACGGCCGGGGAGCTGTTTTTT; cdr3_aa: CATSGQGLTAGELFF
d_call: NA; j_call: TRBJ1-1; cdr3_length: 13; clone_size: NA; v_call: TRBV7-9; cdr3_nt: TGTGCCAGCAGTCGACAACAGAACACTGAAGCTTTCTTT; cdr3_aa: CASSRQQNTEAFF
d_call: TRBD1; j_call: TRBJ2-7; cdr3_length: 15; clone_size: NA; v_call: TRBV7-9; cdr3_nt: TGTGCCAGCAGCCAACTCCGGGACAGGGGTTACGAGCAGTACTTC; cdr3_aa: CASSQLRDRGYEQYF
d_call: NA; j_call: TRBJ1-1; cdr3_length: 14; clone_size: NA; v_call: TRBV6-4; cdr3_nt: TGTGCCAGCAGTGCCGACAGGTTGAACACTGAAGCTTTCTTT; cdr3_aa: CASSADRLNTEAFF
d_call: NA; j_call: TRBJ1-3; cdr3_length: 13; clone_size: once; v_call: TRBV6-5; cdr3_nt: TGTGCCAGCAGTTACTCTCCAGGAAACACCATATATTTT; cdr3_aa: CASSYSPGNTIYF
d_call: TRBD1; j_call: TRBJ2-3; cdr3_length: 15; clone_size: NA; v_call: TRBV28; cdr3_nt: TGTGCCAGCAGTCGGGACAGGGAAATAGGAGATACGCAGTATTTT; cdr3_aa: CASSRDREIGDTQYF
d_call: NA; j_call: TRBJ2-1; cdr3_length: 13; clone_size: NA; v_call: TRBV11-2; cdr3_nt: TGTGCCAGCAGCTTAGCTCTTTTGTATGAGCAGTTCTTC; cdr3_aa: CASSLALLYEQFF
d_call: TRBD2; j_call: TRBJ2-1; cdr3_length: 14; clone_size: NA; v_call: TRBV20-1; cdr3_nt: TGCAGTGCTAGTCAACGGGGGGTAGGGAATGAGCAGTTCTTC; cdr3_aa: CSASQRGVGNEQFF
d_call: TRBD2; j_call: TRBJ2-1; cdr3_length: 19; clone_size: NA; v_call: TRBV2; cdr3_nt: TGTGCCAGCAGTGAATTTTGGAGCAGTCCTAGCGGGAGAGGCAATGAGCAGTTCTTC; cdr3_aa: CASSEFWSSPSGRGNEQFF
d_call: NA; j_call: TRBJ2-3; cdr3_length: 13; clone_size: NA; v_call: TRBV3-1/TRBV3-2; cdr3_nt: TGTGCCAGCAGCCAAGTCAGGGGAGATACGCAGTATTTT; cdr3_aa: CASSQVRGDTQYF